Detailed here is one T cell receptor beta chain. What it binds is not known. This entry comes from a study of shared clonotypes between healthy human individuals. This CDR3 spans 13 amino acids. Looked up from germline, CDR1 is SGHTA and CDR2 is FQGTGA. Unmatched junction bases numbered 6, after V lost 5 bases and J lost 8 bases. The protocol was immunoSEQ multiplex PCR, while the TCRdb copy is restricted to in-frame clones and leaves out a portion. The sample has 2 million to 2.5 million clones; more than 85% are singletons. General observations from the study: Investigators collected only blood, and repertoires in tissues likely differ.

The TCR sequence derives from a man younger than 30 in good health. Some clones in this sample may be carry-over from other donors' samples. The rearrangement uses TRBV7-3 and TRBJ1-1, with 9 bases identical to TRBD1. Sequencing input: naive CD4+ T cells from PBMCs. Subset defined: CD45RA+ positively selected. CDR3 protein: CASSIRQGGEAFF. As DNA, the CDR3 is TGTGCCAGCAGCATTCGACAGGGGGGAGAAGCTTTCTTT.